The next 2 T cell receptor beta chains were all read from a single sample in a study of cytomegalovirus exposure and HLA in healthy donors. PCR involved 60 Vbeta and 13 Jbeta primers. Profiling relied on immunoSEQ multiplex PCR, and the TCRdb table lists in-frame clones only, not all of them. The sample consists of around 110,000 clones, approximately 80% of them appearing once. Sequencing was done on a sample of PBMCs. All receptors come from a male donor in good health and CMV-seronegative.

The CDR3 nucleotides read TGTGCCAGCAGCCCTCAGGGGATAACCTACAATGAGCAGTTCTTC. It is translated as CASSPQGITYNEQFF. The V gene is TRBV2, the J gene TRBJ2-1; D perhaps matches TRBD1 (6 bases). The germline V gene encodes CDR1 SNHLY and CDR2 FYNNEI. The CDR3 length is 15 residues. V lost 6 bases to trimming and J lost 2 bases, with 14 bases between them.

V is TRBV6-5 and J is TRBJ2-5; 12 bases line up with TRBD2. Losses at the gene ends were 2 bases for V and 5 bases for J; bases not matched to a gene: 6. This CDR3 contains 16 residues. Germline loops: CDR1 MNHEY, CDR2 SVGAGI. CDR3 amino acids: CASSYTRTSGIETQYF. The DNA of the CDR3 is TGTGCCAGCAGTTACACCCGGACTAGCGGGATTGAGACCCAGTACTTC.